A single sample is the source of the 24 T cell receptor beta chains below, sequenced in a study of blood T cell repertoires in COVID-19. The assay was immunoSEQ multiplex PCR, and TCRdb's table has in-frame clones only and misses some. Of a few hundred thousand clones in the sample, about 90% were seen once. Sequencing used peripheral blood. These receptors all come from a man aged 18 to 29 who had recovered from COVID-19.

J is TRBJ2-6 and V is TRBV4-3; 9 bases are shared with TRBD1. The CDR3 runs 16 residues. With V trimmed by 4 bases and J by 4 bases, 5 bases remained unmatched. Germline CDR1 LGHNA, CDR2 YSLEER. DNA of the CDR3: TGCGCCAGCAGCCGGGACAGGGCATTCGGGGCCAACGTCCTGACTTTC. Translated, it gives CASSRDRAFGANVLTF.

V and J are TRBV20-1 and TRBJ1-2; a possible D gene is TRBD1 (6 bases). Germline CDR1 is DFQATT and CDR2 is SNEGSKA (reference sequence). The V end was cut by 6 bases, the J end by 8 bases, with 13 bases between. The CDR3 extends over 11 amino acids. As DNA, the CDR3 is TGCAGTGCGCCGAGGGGGTCCGGCTACACCTTC. Translation: CSAPRGSGYTF.

The V gene is TRBV9, the J gene TRBJ2-2, with D possibly TRBD2 on 6 matching bases. The CDR3 sequence is 16 residues long. Germline CDR1 SGDLS, CDR2 YYNGEE. V lost 3 bases and J lost 3, with 15 bases in between. The DNA for the CDR3 is TGTGCCAGCAGCGAACACAGGTGGAGGGACACCGGGGAGCTGTTTTTT. This codes for CASSEHRWRDTGELFF.

This clone is a singleton in its sample. This chain connects TRBV6-6 to TRBJ1-2; D might be TRBD1 (6 bases). Germline lookup yields CDR1 MNHNY and CDR2 SVGAGI (reference sequence). The CDR3 consists of 12 residues. Trimming took 5 bases from V and 8 from J, leaving 12 bases between them. The CDR3 sequence is CASSPGVNGYTF. The DNA of the CDR3 is TGTGCCAGCAGTCCAGGGGTTAACGGCTACACCTTC.

The gene calls are TRBV20-1 and TRBJ1-1; perhaps TRBD1 as D (5 bases). This CDR3 is built from 16 residues. Germline CDR1 is DFQATT and CDR2 is SNEGSKA (reference sequence). The ends were cut back, 3 bases at V and 1 base at J, with 18 bases in the middle. The CDR3 spells CSASVAGMVRNTEAFF. For the CDR3, the DNA is TGCAGTGCTAGTGTGGCAGGGATGGTAAGGAACACTGAAGCTTTCTTT.

This clone has just one count. The rearrangement joins TRBV6-5 to TRBJ1-2; D might be TRBD1 (6 bases). Germline loops: CDR1 MNHEY, CDR2 SVGAGI. This CDR3 has 15 residues. Trimming pared 5 bases from V and 7 bases from J, leaving 20 bases between. CDR3 in DNA: TGTGCCAGCAGTCACAACAGGGAGCGACACTCTGGCTACACCTTC. Translating it yields CASSHNRERHSGYTF.

J is TRBJ1-2 and V is TRBV6-2 or TRBV6-3; D unclear. CDR1 is MNHEY, CDR2 SVGEGT, per germline. V was clipped by 5 bases and J by 0 bases, with 19 bases between them. This CDR3 region has 17 residues. In DNA, the CDR3 is TGTGCCAGCAGTGACCGGGTCTCCGGTTCCTCTAACTATGGCTACACCTTC. It translates to CASSDRVSGSSNYGYTF.

The chain has TRBV19 and TRBJ2-2; the match to TRBD1 covers 10 bases. The V gene end was trimmed by 7 bases and the J gene end by 4 bases; junction bases not matched to a gene: 9. The CDR3 is 16 amino acids. CDR1 is LNHDA, CDR2 SQIVND, per germline (reference sequence). Written as DNA, the CDR3 is TGTGCCAGTAAGAAGCGACAGGGGGCGAGCACCGGGGAGCTGTTTTTT. The encoded protein is CASKKRQGASTGELFF.

V is TRBV6-1 and J is TRBJ1-1; D not resolved. Germline values: CDR1 MNHNS, CDR2 SASEGT. The CDR3 sequence is 13 residues long. Deletions cut 0 bases from V and 5 bases from J, with 7 bases between. The CDR3 region has the DNA TGTGCCAGCAGTGAAGCGGAGGAGACTGAAGCTTTCTTT. It yields the protein CASSEAEETEAFF.

This clone was detected only a few times. The rearrangement uses TRBV21-1 and TRBJ2-1; TRBD2 is the table's D call and was not checked against the DNA. TRBV21-1 is shown as a pseudogene. This CDR3 is 13 amino acids long. The CDR3 nucleotides read TGTGCCAGCAGCAAAACCTGCTACGATGAGCAGTTCTTC. It yields the protein CASSKTCYDEQFF.

This rearrangement joins TRBV4-3 to TRBJ1-3; D may be TRBD1 (5 bases). This CDR3 contains 14 residues. CDR1 and CDR2 from the germline V gene are LGHNA and YSLEER. The V gene lost 0 bases and the J gene lost 9 bases, with 12 bases spanning the gap. CDR3 in DNA: TGCGCCAGCAGCCAAGAGTTAGGGGAAACCACCATATATTTT. This sequence encodes CASSQELGETTIYF.

The chain uses TRBV11-2 and TRBJ2-7, with 9 positions matching TRBD2. This CDR3 is 15 amino acids long. With V trimmed by 4 bases and J by 0 bases, 4 bases remained unmatched. CDR1 is SGHAT, CDR2 FQNNGV, per germline. DNA of the CDR3: TGTGCCAGCAGCTATAGCGGGGGCCACTCCTACGAGCAGTACTTC. This gives the protein CASSYSGGHSYEQYF.

The chain couples TRBV20-1 to TRBJ2-7, with no clear D. This CDR3 comprises 11 residues. Trimming took 1 base from V and 6 from J, leaving 7 bases between them. Germline loops: CDR1 DFQATT, CDR2 SNEGSKA (reference sequence). The DNA for the CDR3 is TGCAGTGCTAGAGCATACTCCGAGCAGTACTTC. Translation: CSARAYSEQYF.

The chain combines TRBV2 with TRBJ2-7, with 7 bases that match TRBD1. Germline CDR1 is SNHLY and CDR2 is FYNNEI. V lost 4 bases, J lost 2 bases, and 2 bases stayed unmatched. This CDR3 has 13 residues. CDR3 protein: CASSVGTAYEQYF. DNA of the CDR3: TGTGCCAGCAGTGTCGGGACAGCCTACGAGCAGTACTTC.

The chain has TRBV6-6 and TRBJ2-2, with D maybe TRBD2 (6 bases). Trimming left V 9 bases short and J 5 bases short, with 7 bases between. The CDR3 extends over 11 amino acids. The germline V gene encodes CDR1 MNHNY and CDR2 SVGAGI (reference sequence). CDR3 in DNA: TGTGCCAGTGCGGGGACCGGGGAGCTGTTTTTT. Its protein is CASAGTGELFF.

The V and J genes are TRBV9 and TRBJ2-7; 10 nucleotides line up with TRBD1. Germline V gene lookup returns CDR1 SGDLS and CDR2 YYNGEE. The junction had 4 bases not matched to a gene; V was cut back by 4 bases and J by 3 bases. This CDR3 contains 14 residues. The CDR3 nucleotides are TGTGCCAGCAGCATGACAGGGGGCAACTACGAGCAGTACTTC. Protein product: CASSMTGGNYEQYF.

The chain joins TRBV15 to TRBJ1-2, with 7 bases identical to TRBD1. V lost 8 bases to trimming and J lost 4 bases; unmatched junction nucleotides: 7. The CDR3 length is 13 residues. CDR1 is LNHNV and CDR2 is YYDKDF in the germline V gene (reference sequence). In DNA form, the CDR3 reads TGTGCCACCGCTAGTGGGACAGCCTATGGCTACACCTTC. Amino acids: CATASGTAYGYTF.

This chain uses TRBV19 with TRBJ2-7, with D tentatively TRBD1 (5 bases). From germline, CDR1 is LNHDA and CDR2 SQIVND (reference sequence). The CDR3 is 12 residues long. V gave up 4 bases and J gave up 6 bases, with 10 bases separating them. In DNA, the CDR3 is TGTGCCAGTAGTAGGGGCCCCAGCGAGCAGTACTTC. Translation: CASSRGPSEQYF.

This chain joins TRBV18 and TRBJ1-1; D gene uncertain. With 3 bases removed from V and 8 bases from J, the gap between germline ends came to 10 bases. CDR1 and CDR2 from the germline V gene are KGHSH and LQKENI. This CDR3 spans 12 amino acids. The CDR3 coding sequence is TGTGCCAGCTCACCCAAGAGACAAGAAGCTTTCTTT. Encoded protein: CASSPKRQEAFF.

Points on this clone: This sample includes further DNA sequences coding for the same CDR3. This sequence joins TRBV12-3 or TRBV12-4 and TRBJ1-1, with TRBD1 as a possible D gene (6 bases). The V end was cut by 6 bases, the J end by 0 bases, with 8 bases between. There are 13 residues in the CDR3. CDR3 protein: CASSQGLNTEAFF. The CDR3 DNA reads as TGTGCCAGCAGCCAGGGGTTGAACACTGAAGCTTTCTTT.

The chain links TRBV7-6 to TRBJ2-2; 10 bases fit TRBD1. V dropped 5 bases and J dropped 0; count of bases not matched to a gene: 6. The CDR3 extends over 17 amino acids. The germline gives CDR1 SGHVS, CDR2 FNYEAQ. CDR3: CASSLRDRGANTGELFF. CDR3 DNA: TGTGCCAGCAGCCTCCGGGACAGGGGCGCGAACACCGGGGAGCTGTTTTTT.

V usage is TRBV6-5 and J usage is TRBJ1-2; D gene uncertain. The CDR3 has 14 residues. Trimming left V 7 bases short and J 5 bases short, with 17 bases between. Germline V lookup: CDR1 MNHEY, CDR2 SVGAGI. CDR3 DNA sequence: TGTGCCAGCAACCACGACGGAGGATCGTATGGCTACACCTTC. The encoded protein is CASNHDGGSYGYTF.

The chain is built from TRBV18 and TRBJ1-2; D gene ambiguous. V lost 0 bases and J lost 3, with 8 bases in between. This CDR3 comprises 14 residues. Germline assignment: CDR1 KGHSH and CDR2 LQKENI. CDR3 nucleotide sequence: TGTGCCAGCTCACCACCTTCACGGTACTATGGCTACACCTTC. Its translation is CASSPPSRYYGYTF.

The V and J genes are TRBV19 and TRBJ2-7; D perhaps matches TRBD2 (5 bases). Germline lookup yields CDR1 LNHDA and CDR2 SQIVND (reference sequence). The ends were cut back, 1 base at V and 3 bases at J, with 10 bases in the middle. This CDR3 comprises 14 residues. The CDR3 spells CASSIGVGLYEQYF. In nucleotides, the CDR3 is TGTGCCAGTAGTATAGGAGTAGGACTCTACGAGCAGTACTTC.